The next 2 T cell receptor beta chains were all read from a single sample in a study of blood T cell repertoires in COVID-19. Clones were read by immunoSEQ multiplex PCR, and TCRdb kept only the in-frame ones, dropping some. The sample comprises under 250,000 clones, 81% of which are singletons, and around 8% rests with the top ten. Sequencing input: peripheral blood. These receptor sequences come from a woman of 80 years or more with acute or convalescent COVID-19.

The chain couples TRBV30 to TRBJ1-6; possible D gene TRBD1, 5 bases. Germline-derived CDR1 and CDR2 are GTSNPN and SVGIG (reference sequence). The CDR3 contains 14 residues. Trimming stripped 1 base from V and 7 bases from J, with 11 bases between. CDR3 bases: TGTGCCTGGAGTGAGGCAGGGAGGAATTCACCCCTCCACTTT. It encodes CAWSEAGRNSPLHF.

The rearrangement joins TRBV5-1 to TRBJ1-3; the D is unclear. Germline V gene sequence: CDR1 SGHRS, CDR2 YFSETQ. Trimming cost V 4 bases and J 4 bases, with 12 bases left between them. The CDR3 contains 14 residues. CDR3 in DNA: TGCGCCAGCAGCGAACAGTCAGTCGGAAACACCATATATTTT. It yields the protein CASSEQSVGNTIYF.